Presented here are 14 T cell receptor beta chains from one specimen sequenced in a study of blood T cell repertoires in COVID-19. The repertoire was sequenced with immunoSEQ multiplex PCR; TCRdb's copy has only in-frame clones and lacks some. The table has 150,000 to 200,000 clones, 80% to 85% seen once. The sequenced sample consisted of PBMCs or T cells enriched from blood (not recorded which). These receptors came from a man between 35 and 55 years old who had recovered from COVID-19.

The chain employs TRBV7-2 and TRBJ2-7; 9 positions match TRBD1. Germline V lookup: CDR1 SGHTA, CDR2 FQGNSA. J gave up 7 bases and V 6 bases, and 16 bases lay outside the gene matches. This CDR3 spans 16 amino acids. The CDR3 nucleotides are TGTGCCAGCAGATTGACCGGGACAGGGATGTTTTGGGAGCAGTACTTC. Encoded protein: CASRLTGTGMFWEQYF.

The chain employs TRBV5-4 and TRBJ2-7; D remains unclear. The CDR3 runs 15 residues. CDR1 SGHNT and CDR2 YYREEE come from the germline V gene (reference sequence). V shed 0 bases and J shed 5 bases, with 15 bases lying between them. The CDR3 region has the DNA TGTGCCAGCAGCTTGGAAGCCAGCGTTACCAACGAGCAGTACTTC. It translates to CASSLEASVTNEQYF.

This clone came up once. V and J are TRBV19 and TRBJ1-2; TRBD1 agrees at 7 bases. The CDR3 consists of 14 residues. Germline CDR1 LNHDA, CDR2 SQIVND (reference sequence). The junction had 9 bases not matched to a gene; V was cut back by 7 bases and J by 4 bases. Here the CDR3 reads CASIGTEPSYGYTF. The CDR3 DNA is TGTGCCAGTATAGGGACAGAGCCCAGCTATGGCTACACCTTC. Supplemented by reference TRBV19 and TRBJ1-2, the full variable domain reads DGGITQSPKYLFRKEGQNVTLSCEQNLNHDAMYWYRQDPGQGLRLIYYSQIVNDFQKGDIAEGYSVSREKKESFPLTVTSAQKNPTAFYLCASIGTEPSYGYTFGSGTRLTVV.

The rearrangement links TRBV19 to TRBJ2-3, with 9 positions matching TRBD1. V lost 6 bases to trimming and J lost 0 bases; unmatched junction nucleotides: 4. Germline V gives CDR1 LNHDA, CDR2 SQIVND (reference sequence). This CDR3 has 15 residues. CDR3 sequence: CASSLGQGSTDTQYF. CDR3 coding DNA: TGTGCCAGTAGCCTGGGACAGGGAAGCACAGATACGCAGTATTTT.

This rearrangement joins TRBV3-1 (or the pseudogene TRBV3-2) to TRBJ1-1, with TRBD1 as a possible D gene (5 bases). The CDR3 covers 13 residues. Germline CDR1 reads LGHDT; CDR2 reads YNNKEL (reference sequence). The V gene lost 3 bases and the J gene lost 11 bases, with 16 bases spanning the gap. As DNA, the CDR3 is TGTGCCAGCAGCCAGGGGCTCCTAGAGGCCGCTTTCTTT. As protein: CASSQGLLEAAFF.

V usage is TRBV19 and J usage is TRBJ2-7; TRBD2 is a possible D gene (5 bases). The CDR3 has 13 amino acids. CDR1 and CDR2 (germline): LNHDA, SQIVND (reference sequence). V lost 8 bases to trimming and J lost 1 base, with 12 bases between them. Written as DNA, the CDR3 is TGTGCCAGTGCCTACGGACTTTCCTACGAGCAGTACTTC. Encoded protein: CASAYGLSYEQYF.

The chain recombines TRBV7-2 with TRBJ2-1; maybe TRBD1 (5 bases). Per germline, CDR1 SGHTA and CDR2 FQGNSA. V gave up 4 bases and J gave up 4 bases, with 14 bases separating them. The CDR3 extends over 15 amino acids. For the CDR3, the DNA is TGTGCCAGCAGCTCTGACAGATTTTCTTACAATGAGCAGTTCTTC. This encodes CASSSDRFSYNEQFF. The full variable domain, its missing parts supplied by reference TRBV7-2 and TRBJ2-1, is GAGVSQSPSNKVTEKGKDVELRCDPISGHTALYWYRQSLGQGLEFLIYFQGNSAPDKSGLPSDRFSAERTGGSVSTLTIQRTQQEDSAVYLCASSSDRFSYNEQFFGPGTRLTVL.

The V gene is TRBV5-1, the J gene TRBJ1-1, with a weak D call TRBD1 (6 bases). The CDR3 contains 16 residues. Germline CDR1 is SGHRS and CDR2 is YFSETQ. Trimming pared 0 bases from V and 2 bases from J, leaving 14 bases between. CDR3 protein: CASSLDAGGFNTEAFF. The CDR3, as DNA: TGCGCCAGCAGCTTGGATGCGGGGGGCTTCAACACTGAAGCTTTCTTT. Full variable domain (outside the CDR3, taken from reference TRBV5-1 and TRBJ1-1): KAGVTQTPRYLIKTRGQQVTLSCSPISGHRSVSWYQQTPGQGLQFLFEYFSETQRNKGNFPGRFSGRQFSNSRSEMNVSTLELGDSALYLCASSLDAGGFNTEAFFGQGTRLTVV.

The rearrangement uses TRBV7-7 and TRBJ2-5; unclear D gene. Germline lookup yields CDR1 SSHAT and CDR2 FNYEAQ (reference sequence). Trimming left V 1 base short and J 3 bases short, with 9 bases between. The CDR3 runs to 14 residues. The CDR3 here is CASSLGGRKETQYF. The CDR3 bases are TGTGCCAGCAGCTTAGGAGGCCGGAAAGAGACCCAGTACTTC.

The rearrangement links TRBV10-3 to TRBJ1-2; D is possibly TRBD1 (6 bases). V shed 11 bases and J shed 8 bases, with 15 bases lying between them. The length of the CDR3 is 11 residues. Germline CDR1 reads ENHRY; CDR2 reads SYGVKD. The CDR3 DNA sequence: TGTGCCGTACAGGGTGTTGGGGGCTACACCTTC. Its translation: CAVQGVGGYTF.

CDR3 sequence: CASSLEPGIGSGNTIYF. The DNA for the CDR3 is TGCGCCAGCAGCTTGGAGCCCGGGATCGGCTCTGGAAACACCATATATTTT. This chain uses TRBV5-1 with TRBJ1-3; no clear D gene. The CDR3 has 17 residues. CDR1 and CDR2 from the germline V gene are SGHRS and YFSETQ. Trimming removed 0 bases at V and 0 bases at J, with 13 bases between.

The rearrangement joins TRBV18 to TRBJ2-1; 8 bases fit TRBD2. The CDR3 runs 16 residues. Trimming removed 0 bases from V and 1 base from J; junction bases left unmatched: 2. Germline V lookup: CDR1 KGHSH, CDR2 LQKENI. CDR3 residues: CASSPPGLGSYNEQFF. The CDR3 region has the DNA TGTGCCAGCTCACCACCGGGACTAGGATCCTACAATGAGCAGTTCTTC.

The rearrangement uses TRBV6-1 and TRBJ1-6; D unresolved. The germline V and J ends were trimmed by 3 bases and 8 bases, with 11 bases remaining between them. The CDR3 sequence is 14 residues long. CDR1 and CDR2 from the germline V gene are MNHNS and SASEGT. CDR3 sequence reads: CASSDTVRDSPLHF. In DNA, the CDR3 is TGTGCCAGCAGTGACACGGTCCGCGATTCACCCCTCCACTTT.

The gene calls are TRBV19 and TRBJ1-5, with TRBD1 matching 9 bases. This CDR3 contains 13 residues. CDR1 and CDR2 (germline): LNHDA, SQIVND (reference sequence). V dropped 9 bases and J dropped 5; count of bases not matched to a gene: 5. The CDR3 DNA is TGTGCCAGCCGACAGGGGGTACATCAGCCCCAGCATTTT. Translated, it gives CASRQGVHQPQHF.